This T cell receptor beta chain emerged from a study of blood T cell repertoires in COVID-19. As for the study in general: In each case, the material was cDNA or gDNA derived from T cells, B-cell-depleted T cells, or PBMCs.

In the original workflow: From reference gene primer amplification, estimates of nucleated cell counts were derived. Profiling relied on immunoSEQ multiplex PCR, and the TCRdb table lists in-frame clones only, not all of them. V, J and clone size derive from that table, while D and trimming were established from the DNA sequence. The sample comprises about 280,000 clones, roughly 85% of which are singletons, and roughly 4.6% rests with the top ten. V lost 6 bases to trimming and J lost 7 bases; unmatched junction nucleotides: 2. The germline V gene has CDR1 SNHLY and CDR2 FYNNEI. The CDR3 runs 13 residues.

Sequencing was done on a sample of peripheral blood. The receptor comes from a man aged 45 to 65 with active or convalescent COVID-19. The V call is TRBV2, the J call TRBJ2-2; 10 bases fit TRBD1. The CDR3 bases are TGTGCCAGCAGGGGACAGGGGAGCGGGGAGCTGTTTTTT. It translates to CASRGQGSGELFF.